A single sample gave rise to the 5 T cell receptor beta chains below, sequenced in a study of blood T cell repertoires in COVID-19. This table comes from immunoSEQ multiplex PCR, and its TCRdb copy is limited to in-frame clones, with some not included. The profile shows just over 350,000 clones, approximately 86% of them singletons. Sequenced: peripheral blood. These receptors were taken from a woman aged 60-75 years with COVID-19, enrolled during active disease.

This clone was counted between two and nine times. The genes are TRBV7-6 and TRBJ1-1; TRBD1 is a possible D gene (6 bases). The CDR3 consists of 12 residues. Trimming removed 10 bases from V and 0 bases from J, with 9 bases in between. The germline V gene has CDR1 SGHVS and CDR2 FNYEAQ. The CDR3 region is CATGEMNTEAFF. CDR3 nucleotides: TGTGCCACAGGGGAGATGAACACTGAAGCTTTCTTT.

The CDR3 region is CASSHVDRDNSPLHF. CDR3 nucleotides: TGTGCCAGCAGCCATGTTGACAGGGATAATTCACCCCTCCACTTT. This chain links TRBV4-2 with TRBJ1-6, with 7 bases that match TRBD1. The CDR3 is 15 amino acids. Germline V gene lookup returns CDR1 LGHNA and CDR2 YNFKEQ. The junction had 4 bases not matched to a gene; V was cut back by 3 bases and J by 5 bases.

The CDR3 sequence: CASSLYFGQGNQPQHF. DNA of the CDR3: TGTGCCAGCAGCCTCTACTTCGGACAGGGGAATCAGCCCCAGCATTTT. The chain recombines TRBV7-2 with TRBJ1-5, with 9 bases aligning to TRBD1. From germline, CDR1 is SGHTA and CDR2 FQGNSA. V shed 5 bases and J 4 bases; nucleotides not matched to a gene: 9. This CDR3 spans 16 amino acids.

The CDR3 here is CASSEGTSERETQYF. The DNA for the CDR3 is TGTGCCAGCAGCGAGGGTACTAGCGAGAGGGAGACCCAGTACTTC. J is TRBJ2-5 and V is TRBV7-3, with TRBD2 matching 7 bases. With 5 bases clipped from V and 5 bases from J, the junction kept 11 bases outside the gene matches. Germline assignment: CDR1 SGHTA and CDR2 FQGTGA. This CDR3 is built from 15 residues.

There are a few counts of this clone. The chain employs TRBV2 and TRBJ1-2; D is undetermined. CDR3 length: 12 amino acids. Germline lookup yields CDR1 SNHLY and CDR2 FYNNEI. V lost 2 bases, J lost 7 bases, and 8 bases lay in between. DNA for the CDR3: TGTGCCAGCAGTGAAAACTTCCCTGGCTACACCTTC. Its translation: CASSENFPGYTF.